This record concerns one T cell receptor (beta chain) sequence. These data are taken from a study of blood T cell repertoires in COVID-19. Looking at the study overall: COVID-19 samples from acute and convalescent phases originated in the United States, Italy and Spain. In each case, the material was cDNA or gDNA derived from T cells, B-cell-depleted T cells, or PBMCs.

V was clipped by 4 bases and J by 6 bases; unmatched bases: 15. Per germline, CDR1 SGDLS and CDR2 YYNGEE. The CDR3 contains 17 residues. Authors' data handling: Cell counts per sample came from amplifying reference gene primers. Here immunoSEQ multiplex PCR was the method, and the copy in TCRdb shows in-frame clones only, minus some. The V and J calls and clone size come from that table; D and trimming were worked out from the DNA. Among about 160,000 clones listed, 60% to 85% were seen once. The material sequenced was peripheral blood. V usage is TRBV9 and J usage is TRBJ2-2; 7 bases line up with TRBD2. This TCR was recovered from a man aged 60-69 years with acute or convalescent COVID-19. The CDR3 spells CASSPEAGGRTAGELFF. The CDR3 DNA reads TGTGCCAGCAGCCCCGAGGCCGGGGGGAGAACAGCCGGGGAGCTGTTTTTT.